This T cell receptor (beta chain) derives from a study of blood T cell repertoires in COVID-19. Assay used: immunoSEQ multiplex PCR; TCRdb lists only in-frame clones, some missing. This table has about 90,000 clones, roughly nine tenths appearing once. CDR1 and CDR2 (germline): LGHDT, YNNKEL (reference sequence). V gave up 0 bases and J gave up 7 bases, with 9 bases separating them. The CDR3 consists of 13 residues. The chain couples TRBV3-1 (or the pseudogene TRBV3-2) to TRBJ2-5; possibly TRBD1 for D (6 bases). Source material: peripheral blood. This TCR came from a human donor with active COVID-19. The donor label of this sample is uncertain. The CDR3 is CASSQDRGRTQYF. CDR3 DNA: TGTGCCAGCAGCCAAGACAGGGGCCGGACCCAGTACTTC.